A single sample gave rise to the 7 T cell receptor beta chains below, sequenced in a study of blood T cell repertoires in COVID-19 (TCRdb year 2020). Libraries were prepared through the immunoSEQ multiplex PCR assay. TCRdb retrieved this table from immuneACCESS and kept in-frame rearrangements only. Not all clones are present; in checked studies, unresolved V genes account for under half, and no reason is known for the remainder. The sample data list some 250,000 clones, and 80% to 85% of these were observed just once. The top ten clones comprise under 5% of the sample. Sequenced material: peripheral blood. These TCRs come from a middle-aged man with active or convalescent COVID-19.

The chain joins TRBV7-9 to TRBJ1-2; D unresolved. This CDR3 is built from 12 residues. Trimming took 6 bases from V and 8 from J, leaving 13 bases between them. In germline, CDR1 is SEHNR, CDR2 FQNEAQ (reference sequence). The CDR3 DNA sequence: TGTGCCAGCAGATCCGCGGGTCTGGGCTACACCTTC. Translation gives CASRSAGLGYTF.

CDR3 bases: TGTGCCAGCAGCTTAGCGGTTAGCGGGCGAGATACGCAGTATTTT. It is translated as CASSLAVSGRDTQYF. The chain carries TRBV7-2 and TRBJ2-3; 7 nucleotides match TRBD2. The junction had 5 bases not matched to a gene; V was cut back by 0 bases and J by 5 bases. CDR1 and CDR2 (germline): SGHTA, FQGNSA. The CDR3 extends over 15 amino acids.

The chain has TRBV14 and TRBJ1-2; D possibly corresponds to TRBD1 (6 bases). Germline V gives CDR1 SGHDN, CDR2 FVKESK. The CDR3 loop spans 15 amino acids. Trimming cost V 5 bases and J 2 bases, with 15 bases left between them. The CDR3, as DNA: TGTGCCAGCAGCATTTCGACAGGTCCAAACTATGGCTACACCTTC. Amino acids: CASSISTGPNYGYTF.

The rearrangement joins TRBV20-1 to TRBJ2-3; 16 bases are a match to TRBD2. Germline lookup yields CDR1 DFQATT and CDR2 SNEGSKA (reference sequence). V dropped 3 bases and J dropped 3; count of bases not matched to a gene: 3. The CDR3 is 16 residues long. The DNA for the CDR3 is TGCAGTGCTAGTTCGGGACTAGCGGGGGGGACAGATACGCAGTATTTT. Translation: CSASSGLAGGTDTQYF.

The rearrangement uses TRBV12-3 or TRBV12-4 and TRBJ1-1, with D unclear. The CDR3 length is 13 residues. Trimming took 7 bases from V and 1 from J, leaving 10 bases between them. CDR3 nucleotides: TGTGCCAGCATCCTAGCGGAGAACACTGAAGCTTTCTTT. Encoded protein: CASILAENTEAFF.

The V and J genes are TRBV14 and TRBJ2-2, with 13 bases identical to TRBD2. The CDR3 totals 16 residues. With 4 bases clipped from V and 4 bases from J, the junction kept 3 bases outside the gene matches. CDR1 SGHDN and CDR2 FVKESK come from the germline V gene. CDR3 DNA: TGTGCCAGCAGCCTCCGACTAGCGGGGGGCACCGGGGAGCTGTTTTTT. Its translation is CASSLRLAGGTGELFF.

J is TRBJ2-1 and V is TRBV7-9, with D perhaps matching TRBD1 (6 bases). With 0 bases removed from V and 4 bases from J, the gap between germline ends came to 19 bases. CDR1 SEHNR and CDR2 FQNEAQ come from the germline V gene (reference sequence). The CDR3 spans 18 residues. This CDR3 is CASSLAKLQGPLYNEQFF. The CDR3 region has the DNA TGTGCCAGCAGCTTAGCAAAATTACAGGGACCCTTGTACAATGAGCAGTTCTTC.